This TCR beta chain derives from a study of CD8 T cells in Susac syndrome. The CDR3 sequence is 15 residues long. Trimming removed 0 bases at V and 2 bases at J, with 9 bases between. Germline V gives CDR1 SGHRS, CDR2 YFSETQ. Relapsing-remitting disease, either stable or active, was present in the treatment-naive patients who were the multiple sclerosis controls. Random hexamers served to reverse transcribe roughly 0.45 to 1 ug RNA. Multiplex immunoSEQ PCR targeted 54 Vbeta and 13 Jbeta TCR beta segments. TCRdb reprocessed the immunoSEQ multiplex PCR reads with MiXCR, giving one entry per CDR3 protein. The sample contains more than 250,000 distinct CDR3 sequences, 92% of which appear only once.

Sequenced material: CD4+ T cells from PBMCs. This TCR came from a human donor with multiple sclerosis. J is TRBJ2-4 and V is TRBV5-1, with D perhaps matching TRBD2 (6 bases). CDR3 sequence (DNA): TGCGCCAGCAGCTTGGACGGGGGAACCAAAAACATTCAGTACTTC. As protein: CASSLDGGTKNIQYF.